This TCR beta chain was sequenced in a study of cytomegalovirus exposure and HLA in healthy donors. Study details: The study placed approximately 80% of its 398 genotyped donors in the Caucasian-associated ancestry cluster. Findings of the study overall: The authors later linked a missense DCLRE1C variant to TCR beta V- and J-gene trimming.

This donor's CMV serostatus is unrecorded. Points on this clone: As yet, its antigen is unknown.

The V gene's germline CDR1 is KGHSH and CDR2 LQKENI. The CDR3 extends over 15 amino acids. Trimming removed 3 bases from V and 1 base from J, with 11 bases in between. The PCR had 60 Vbeta and 13 Jbeta primers. The repertoire was sequenced with immunoSEQ multiplex PCR; TCRdb's copy has only in-frame clones and lacks some. The repertoire holds 100,000 to 150,000 clones, over 60% seen once, with approximately 1% in the top ten. Sequencing was performed on PBMCs. This sequence joins TRBV18 and TRBJ2-3; D is perhaps TRBD2 (5 bases). The clonotype was recovered from a human donor in good health. CDR3 residues: CASSPRDDGTDTQYF. CDR3 DNA: TGTGCCAGCTCACCCCGGGATGATGGCACAGATACGCAGTATTTT.